The following is a TCR beta chain sequence with its context. Other DNA sequences of this sample code for an identical CDR3. This entry belongs to a study of shared clonotypes between healthy human individuals. CDR1 and CDR2 (germline): SGDLS, YYNGEE. The germline V and J ends were trimmed by 4 bases and 6 bases, with 11 bases remaining between them. The CDR3 spans 13 residues. For sorted subsets, approximately 180 ng DNA per replicate equaled approximately 30,000 T cell genomes. TCRdb's table, derived via immunoSEQ multiplex PCR, lists solely in-frame clones and lacks some. The sample includes 2 million to 2.5 million clones, about 94% seen only once; the top ten take around 0.13%.

The sequence was obtained from a man between 18 and 35 years old in good health. V and J are TRBV9 and TRBJ2-1; no definite D call. Sequencing used naive CD4+ T cells sorted from blood. Subset reported: CD45RA+ positively selected. The CDR3 protein is CASSPSTSNEQFF. The CDR3 DNA sequence: TGTGCCAGCAGCCCATCGACATCCAATGAGCAGTTCTTC.